This is a list of T cell receptor beta chains from one sample in a study of CD4 T cells in relation to SARS-CoV-2 and coronaviruses. Only in-frame clones appear in the TCRdb table, and some are missing; sequencing was by immunoSEQ multiplex PCR. The table records about 21,000 clones, roughly three quarters of them present only once. These receptors are not linked to any known antigen. Material: CD4+ T cells from PBMCs, cultured in vitro. Receptor source: a human donor in good health. CDR3s include the opening cysteine and the closing phenylalanine or tryptophan. Fields, in order: D gene, clone size, J gene, V gene, CDR3 DNA, CDR3 protein. A D gene is named only where the DNA matches it firmly. The size of a clone is reported for some rows only, either as once, few or many, or as a class for expanded clones.

>TRBD1|NA|TRBJ2-1|TRBV7-3
TGTGCCAGCAGCTTACCCGGGACAGGGAACAATGAGCAGTTCTTC
CASSLPGTGNNEQFF
>TRBD1|NA|TRBJ2-3|TRBV6-5
TGTGCCAGCAGTTACGGGACAGGTACAGATACGCAGTATTTT
CASSYGTGTDTQYF
>NA|few|TRBJ2-3|TRBV6-4
TGTGCCAGCAGTGACTCTGCGGACACCTCAGCTACGCAGTATTTT
CASSDSADTSATQYF
>TRBD1|NA|TRBJ1-2|TRBV4-1
TGCGCCAGCAGCCAAAAGGGACAGGGGGCCGATGGCTACACCTTC
CASSQKGQGADGYTF
>NA|NA|TRBJ1-1|TRBV6-5
TGTGCCAGCAGTACCCTCTGGGGCACTGAAGCTTTCTTT
CASSTLWGTEAFF
>NA|NA|TRBJ2-7|TRBV21-1
TGTGCCAGCAGCAAAGAAGTAGGGGACAGTAAGTACTTC
CASSKEVGDSKYF
>TRBD1|medium-sized|TRBJ2-2|TRBV7-3
TGTGCCAGCAGCTTATTGACAGGGGGTTCCGGGGAGCTGTTTTTT
CASSLLTGGSGELFF
>NA|few|TRBJ2-4|TRBV9
TGTGCCAGCAGCGTTTCAGAACTAGCCAAAAACATTCAGTACTTC
CASSVSELAKNIQYF
>NA|medium-sized|TRBJ1-2|TRBV9
TGTGCCAGCAGCGAGGGCAGGGATTATGGCTACACCTTC
CASSEGRDYGYTF
>TRBD2|NA|TRBJ2-1|TRBV6-5
TGTGCCTGCCAGCGGGAGGGCTACTACAATGAGCAGTTCTTC
CACQREGYYNEQFF
>TRBD1|few|TRBJ1-2|TRBV2
TGTGCCAGCAGGGACTCAGGGGGCGATGGCTACACCTTC
CASRDSGGDGYTF
>NA|NA|TRBJ2-7|TRBV6-1
TGTGCCAGCAGTGAAAGTGACAGGTCCCTGGAGCAGTACTTC
CASSESDRSLEQYF
>TRBD1|NA|TRBJ1-2|TRBV19
TGTGCCAGTACCACCGGGACAGGGAACTATGGCTACACCTTC
CASTTGTGNYGYTF